The source of this TCR beta chain is a study of CD8+ T cells in alopecia areata. Across the study: Treated patients received oral tofacitinib, 5 to 10 mg twice daily.

Peripheral blood and lesional scalp punch biopsies came from alopecia areata patients. Following extraction, RNA underwent reverse transcription to cDNA, which served as the sequencing template. Produced via immunoSEQ multiplex PCR; TCRdb's table is partial and in-frame only. This table holds 140,000 to 150,000 clones, 51% found once. The CDR3 length is 14 residues. Germline V gene data show CDR1 as SGDLS and CDR2 as YYNGEE. Trimming removed 0 bases at V and 4 bases at J, with 8 bases between. The chain links TRBV9 to TRBJ2-1; the D is unclear. The receptor was derived from a human donor with alopecia areata. The sequenced sample was CD4+ T cells sorted from blood, obtained at week 0. The CDR3 bases are TGTGCCAGCAGCGTAGATGGGCCTTACAATGAGCAGTTCTTC. As protein: CASSVDGPYNEQFF.